The 8 T cell receptor beta chains in this list originate from one sample, sequenced in a study of CD8 T cells in ankylosing spondylitis. Each CDR3 protein is one row after TCRdb ran MiXCR on the 5' RACE reads. The table includes 35,000 to 40,000 distinct CDR3 sequences, approximately 15% detected once. The sample taken for sequencing was blood. These receptors were taken from a male donor with ankylosing spondylitis or in good health (not recorded which).

The table lists this clonotype with a few counts. The rearrangement joins TRBV19 to TRBJ2-1, with D unclear. Germline assignment: CDR1 LNHDA and CDR2 SQIVND (reference sequence). The V and J ends lost 0 bases and 6 bases respectively, with 12 bases between them. The CDR3 totals 15 residues. This CDR3 is CASSIDLTEVNEQFF. The CDR3 bases are TGTGCCAGTAGTATAGATCTAACTGAGGTCAATGAGCAGTTCTTC.

The chain uses TRBV28 and TRBJ1-4; the D gene is possibly TRBD1 (6 bases). The closer fit of TRBJ2-2 to the DNA end suggests the J call may be wrong. The CDR3 contains 12 residues. Looked up from germline, CDR1 is MDHEN and CDR2 is SYDVKM. The CDR3 region is CASSSTGLELFF. CDR3 DNA: TGTGCCAGCAGTTCAACAGGGCTGGAGCTGTTTTTT.

This chain joins TRBV7-2 and TRBJ1-4, with no clear D. The CDR3 contains 14 residues. Trimming stripped 3 bases from V and 2 bases from J, with 7 bases between. Germline V gene sequence: CDR1 SGHTA, CDR2 FQGNSA. CDR3 sequence reads: CASSFGGTNEKLFF. The CDR3, as DNA: TGTGCCAGCAGCTTTGGCGGCACTAATGAAAAACTGTTTTTT.

The CDR3 DNA reads TGCAGTGCTAGGAGGCAACAGGATGAGCAGTTCTTC. Translation: CSARRQQDEQFF. This chain uses TRBV20-1 with TRBJ2-1; perhaps TRBD1 as D (5 bases). Germline-derived CDR1 and CDR2 are DFQATT and SNEGSKA (reference sequence). The V gene lost 3 bases and the J gene lost 8 bases, with 11 bases spanning the gap. The CDR3 sequence is 12 residues long.

The gene calls are TRBV5-1 and TRBJ2-1, with 8 bases matching TRBD2. CDR1 and CDR2 from the germline V gene are SGHRS and YFSETQ. The V segment lost 4 bases and the J segment 5 bases; nucleotides outside the gene matches: 8. CDR3 length: 15 residues. Here the CDR3 reads CASSVPGLGNNEQFF. The CDR3 DNA is TGCGCCAGCAGCGTACCGGGACTAGGTAACAATGAGCAGTTCTTC.

There are a few counts of this clonotype. V is TRBV7-9 and J is TRBJ2-4; 10 nucleotides agree with TRBD2. The ends lost 5 bases at V and 8 bases at J; junction bases unmatched: 6. This CDR3 region has 14 residues. The germline gives CDR1 SEHNR, CDR2 FQNEAQ (reference sequence). The CDR3 is CASSPFGLADIQYF. In nucleotides, the CDR3 is TGTGCCAGCAGCCCCTTCGGACTAGCGGACATTCAGTACTTC.

This clonotype was seen only a few times. V is TRBV2 and J is TRBJ1-5; maybe TRBD1 (6 bases). The CDR3 sequence is 15 residues long. Germline V lookup: CDR1 SNHLY, CDR2 FYNNEI. Deletions cut 6 bases from V and 2 bases from J, with 14 bases between. The CDR3 DNA sequence: TGTGCCAGCAGGGCAGGGGAGTGGGGCAATCAGCCCCAGCATTTT. This gives the protein CASRAGEWGNQPQHF.

This clonotype was found a few times. The J gene is TRBJ2-1, the V gene TRBV3-1; TRBD2 agrees at 8 bases. This CDR3 has 15 residues. In germline, CDR1 is LGHDT, CDR2 YNNKEL (reference sequence). With 4 bases clipped from V and 7 bases from J, the junction kept 9 bases outside the gene matches. The CDR3 DNA follows: TGTGCCAGCAGCCTTATAGCGGGAAGGGGGAATGAGCAGTTCTTC. Encoded protein: CASSLIAGRGNEQFF.